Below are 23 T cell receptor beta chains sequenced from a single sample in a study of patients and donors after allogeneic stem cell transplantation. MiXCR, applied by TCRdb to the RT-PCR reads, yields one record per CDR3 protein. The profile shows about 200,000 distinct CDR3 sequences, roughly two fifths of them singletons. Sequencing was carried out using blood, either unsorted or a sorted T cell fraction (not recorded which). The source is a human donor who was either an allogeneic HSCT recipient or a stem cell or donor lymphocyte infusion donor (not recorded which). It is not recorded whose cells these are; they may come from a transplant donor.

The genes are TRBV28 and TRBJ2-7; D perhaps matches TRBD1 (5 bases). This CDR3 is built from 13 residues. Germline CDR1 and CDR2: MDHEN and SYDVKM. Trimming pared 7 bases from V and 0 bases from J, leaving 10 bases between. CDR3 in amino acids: CASTSDSSYEQYF. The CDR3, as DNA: TGTGCCAGCACCTCAGACAGCTCCTACGAGCAGTACTTC.

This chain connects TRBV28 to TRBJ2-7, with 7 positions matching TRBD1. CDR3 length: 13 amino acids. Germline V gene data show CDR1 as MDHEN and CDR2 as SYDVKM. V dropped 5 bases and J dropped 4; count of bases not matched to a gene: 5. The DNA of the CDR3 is TGTGCCAGCAGTCCTCGGGACAGATACGAGCAGTACTTC. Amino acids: CASSPRDRYEQYF.

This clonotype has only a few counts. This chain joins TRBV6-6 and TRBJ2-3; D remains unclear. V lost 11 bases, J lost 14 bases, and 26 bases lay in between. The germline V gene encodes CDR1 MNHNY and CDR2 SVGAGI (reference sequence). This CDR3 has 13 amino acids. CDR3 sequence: CAALFPGSALPYF. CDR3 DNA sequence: TGTGCCGCGCTCTTCCCTGGTTCGGCGCTTCCGTATTTT.

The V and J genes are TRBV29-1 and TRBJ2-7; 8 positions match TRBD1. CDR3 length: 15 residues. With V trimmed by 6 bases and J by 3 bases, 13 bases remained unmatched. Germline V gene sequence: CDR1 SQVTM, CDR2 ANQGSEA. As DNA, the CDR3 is TGCAGCGTCCTCATGGCCGACAGGGGACACTACGAGCAGTACTTC. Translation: CSVLMADRGHYEQYF.

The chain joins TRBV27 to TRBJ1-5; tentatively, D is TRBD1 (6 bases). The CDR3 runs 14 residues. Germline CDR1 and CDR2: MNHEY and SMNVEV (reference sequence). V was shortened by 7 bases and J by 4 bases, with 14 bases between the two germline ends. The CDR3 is CASTLGGPNQPQHF. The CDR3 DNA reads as TGTGCCAGCACCCTGGGGGGGCCTAATCAGCCCCAGCATTTT.

The CDR3 reads CSARPLGTEAFF. The CDR3 nucleotides are TGCAGTGCAAGGCCCCTCGGGACTGAAGCTTTCTTT. The chain carries TRBV20-1 and TRBJ1-1; no reliable D call. This CDR3 contains 12 residues. Germline V gives CDR1 DFQATT, CDR2 SNEGSKA (reference sequence). Trimming took off 6 bases at V and 5 bases at J, with 13 bases between the two ends.

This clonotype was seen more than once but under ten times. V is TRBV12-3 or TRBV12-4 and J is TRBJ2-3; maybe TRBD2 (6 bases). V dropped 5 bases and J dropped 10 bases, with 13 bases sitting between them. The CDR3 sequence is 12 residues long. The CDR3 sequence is CASSPGGPAQYF. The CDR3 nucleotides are TGTGCCAGCAGTCCCGGGGGACCCGCGCAGTATTTT.

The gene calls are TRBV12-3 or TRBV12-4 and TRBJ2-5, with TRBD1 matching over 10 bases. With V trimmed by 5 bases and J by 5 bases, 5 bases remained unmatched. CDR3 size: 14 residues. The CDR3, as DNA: TGTGCCAGCAGTCCCGGGACAGGGGAGGAGACCCAGTACTTC. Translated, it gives CASSPGTGEETQYF.

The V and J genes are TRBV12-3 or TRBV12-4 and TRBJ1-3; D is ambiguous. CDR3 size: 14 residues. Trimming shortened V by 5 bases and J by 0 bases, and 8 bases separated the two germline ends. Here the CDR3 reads CASSREHSGNTIYF. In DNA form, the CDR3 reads TGTGCCAGCAGTCGGGAGCACTCTGGAAACACCATATATTTT.

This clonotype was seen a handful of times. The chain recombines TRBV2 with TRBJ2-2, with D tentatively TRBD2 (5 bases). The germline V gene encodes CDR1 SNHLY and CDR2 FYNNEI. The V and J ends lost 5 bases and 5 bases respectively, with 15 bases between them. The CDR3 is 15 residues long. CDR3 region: CASSPPGLATGELFF. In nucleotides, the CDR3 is TGTGCCAGCAGTCCGCCGGGTCTAGCAACCGGGGAGCTGTTTTTT.

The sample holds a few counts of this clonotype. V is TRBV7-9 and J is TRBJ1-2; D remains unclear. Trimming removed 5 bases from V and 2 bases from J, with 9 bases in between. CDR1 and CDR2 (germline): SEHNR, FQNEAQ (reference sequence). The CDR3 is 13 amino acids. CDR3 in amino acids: CASSPVGNYGYTF. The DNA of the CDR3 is TGTGCCAGCAGCCCCGTGGGGAACTATGGCTACACCTTC.

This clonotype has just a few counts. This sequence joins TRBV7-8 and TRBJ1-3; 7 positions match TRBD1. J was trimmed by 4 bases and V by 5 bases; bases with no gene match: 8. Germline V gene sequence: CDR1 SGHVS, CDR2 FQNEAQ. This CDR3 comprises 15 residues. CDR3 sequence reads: CASSRPGTEGNTIYF. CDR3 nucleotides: TGTGCCAGCAGCCGCCCCGGGACAGAGGGAAACACCATATATTTT.

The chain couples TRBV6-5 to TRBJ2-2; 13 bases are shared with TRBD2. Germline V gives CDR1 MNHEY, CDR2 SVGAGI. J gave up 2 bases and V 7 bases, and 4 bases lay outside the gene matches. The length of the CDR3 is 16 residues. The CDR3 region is CASKLAGGTNTGELFF. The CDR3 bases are TGTGCCAGCAAACTAGCGGGAGGGACCAACACCGGGGAGCTGTTTTTT.

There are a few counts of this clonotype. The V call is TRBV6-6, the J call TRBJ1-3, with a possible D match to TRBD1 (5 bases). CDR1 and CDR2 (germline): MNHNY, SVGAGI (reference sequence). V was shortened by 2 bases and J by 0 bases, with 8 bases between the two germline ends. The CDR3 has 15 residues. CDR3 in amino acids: CASSYTTGSGNTIYF. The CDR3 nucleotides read TGTGCCAGCAGTTACACAACAGGCTCTGGAAACACCATATATTTT.

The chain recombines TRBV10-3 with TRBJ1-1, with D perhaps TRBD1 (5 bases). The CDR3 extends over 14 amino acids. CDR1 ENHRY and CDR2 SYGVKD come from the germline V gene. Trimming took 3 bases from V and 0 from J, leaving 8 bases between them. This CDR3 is CAISEDSMNTEAFF. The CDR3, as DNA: TGTGCCATCAGTGAAGACAGCATGAACACTGAAGCTTTCTTT.

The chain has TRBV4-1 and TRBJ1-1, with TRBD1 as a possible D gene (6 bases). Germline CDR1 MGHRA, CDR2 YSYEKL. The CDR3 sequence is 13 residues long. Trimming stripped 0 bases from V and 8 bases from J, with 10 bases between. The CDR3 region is CASSQEGAPEAFF. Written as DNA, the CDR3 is TGCGCCAGCAGCCAAGAGGGGGCACCCGAAGCTTTCTTT.

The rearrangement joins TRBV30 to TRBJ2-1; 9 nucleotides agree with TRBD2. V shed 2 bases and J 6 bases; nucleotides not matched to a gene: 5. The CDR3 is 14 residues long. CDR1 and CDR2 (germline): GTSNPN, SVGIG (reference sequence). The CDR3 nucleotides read TGTGCCTGGAGTTTAGCGGGAGTCCTCAATGAGCAGTTCTTC. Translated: CAWSLAGVLNEQFF.

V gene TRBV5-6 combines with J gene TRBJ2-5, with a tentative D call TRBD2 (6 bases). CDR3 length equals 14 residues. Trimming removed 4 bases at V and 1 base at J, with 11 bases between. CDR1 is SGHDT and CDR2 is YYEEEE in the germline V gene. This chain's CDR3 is CASSPGGTQETQYF. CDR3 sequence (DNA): TGTGCCAGCAGCCCCGGGGGTACCCAAGAGACCCAGTACTTC.

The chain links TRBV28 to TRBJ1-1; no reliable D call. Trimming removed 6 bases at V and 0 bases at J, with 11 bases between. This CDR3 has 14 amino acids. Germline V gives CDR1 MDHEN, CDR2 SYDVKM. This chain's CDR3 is CASRAYQLNTEAFF. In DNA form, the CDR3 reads TGTGCCAGCAGAGCCTACCAGTTGAACACTGAAGCTTTCTTT.

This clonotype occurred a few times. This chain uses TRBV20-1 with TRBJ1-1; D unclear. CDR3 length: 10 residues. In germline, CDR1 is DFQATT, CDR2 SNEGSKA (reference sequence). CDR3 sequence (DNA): TGCAGCATACAGAACACTGAAGCTTTCTTT. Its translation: CSIQNTEAFF.

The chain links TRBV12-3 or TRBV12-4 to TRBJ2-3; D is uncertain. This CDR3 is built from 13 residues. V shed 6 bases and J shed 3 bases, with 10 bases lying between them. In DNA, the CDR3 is TGTGCCAGCAGCCCGACGTGGACAGATACGCAGTATTTT. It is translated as CASSPTWTDTQYF.

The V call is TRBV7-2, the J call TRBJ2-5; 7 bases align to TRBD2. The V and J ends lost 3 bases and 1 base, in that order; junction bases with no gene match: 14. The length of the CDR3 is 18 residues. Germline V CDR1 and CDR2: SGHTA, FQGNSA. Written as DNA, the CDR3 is TGTGCCAGCAGCTTTGAACCCCCGGGAGGCTTTCCCCAAGAGACCCAGTACTTC. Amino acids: CASSFEPPGGFPQETQYF.

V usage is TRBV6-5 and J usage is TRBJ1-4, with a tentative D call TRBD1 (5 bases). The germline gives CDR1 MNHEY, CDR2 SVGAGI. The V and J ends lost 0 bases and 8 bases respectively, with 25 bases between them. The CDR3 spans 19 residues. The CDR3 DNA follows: TGTGCCAGCAGTTACTCGGGCCAGGGAAGTGGGAGGAGAAAGGAAAAACTGTTTTTT. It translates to CASSYSGQGSGRRKEKLFF.